Below, 27 T cell receptor beta chains from the same sample are listed, as sequenced in a study of PD-1 blockade in classical Hodgkin lymphoma. Data came from immunoSEQ multiplex PCR; TCRdb stores just in-frame clones and leaves some out. Of some 96,000 clones detected, approximately 80% appear once; the ten largest clones hold 12%. All patients relapsed after autologous stem cell transplantation, and brentuximab vedotin exposure varied. The sample was peripheral blood mononuclear cells (PBMCs), taken at baseline. The receptors stem from a human donor with classical Hodgkin lymphoma.

The V gene is TRBV10-3, the J gene TRBJ1-2, with TRBD1 matching 8 bases. Germline V gene data show CDR1 as ENHRY and CDR2 as SYGVKD. J gave up 3 bases and V 6 bases, and 3 bases lay outside the gene matches. CDR3 size: 13 residues. CDR3 DNA: TGTGCCATCAGCGGACAGGGAGACTATGGCTACACCTTC. This translates into CAISGQGDYGYTF.

The V call is TRBV2, the J call TRBJ2-3; 7 nucleotides align to TRBD1. Per the germline V gene, CDR1 is SNHLY and CDR2 is FYNNEI. The CDR3 sequence is 14 residues long. V was pared by 4 bases and J by 6 bases, with 7 bases of the junction left unmatched. CDR3 in amino acids: CASSVGQLSDTQYF. The DNA of the CDR3 is TGTGCCAGCAGTGTGGGACAGCTCTCTGATACGCAGTATTTT.

The chain couples TRBV14 to TRBJ1-4; D unresolved. This CDR3 has 16 amino acids. Germline lookup yields CDR1 SGHDN and CDR2 FVKESK. Trimming removed 4 bases at V and 0 bases at J, with 12 bases between. DNA for the CDR3: TGTGCCAGCAGCCCATCGGGAGGCGCAACTAATGAAAAACTGTTTTTT. The encoded protein is CASSPSGGATNEKLFF.

The rearrangement uses TRBV4-1 and TRBJ2-1; unclear D gene. Germline V gene sequence: CDR1 MGHRA, CDR2 YSYEKL. CDR3 length: 16 amino acids. V was cut by 1 base and J by 0 bases, with 10 bases left in between. The CDR3 DNA reads as TGCGCCAGCAGCCAAGTACTATCTTACTCCTACAATGAGCAGTTCTTC. Translating it yields CASSQVLSYSYNEQFF.

The chain carries TRBV18 and TRBJ2-3; TRBD2 is a possible D gene (5 bases). CDR1 and CDR2 (germline): KGHSH, LQKENI. V lost 0 bases to trimming and J lost 1 base, with 8 bases between them. This CDR3 spans 15 amino acids. The CDR3: CASSPPRVGTDTQYF. The CDR3 DNA follows: TGTGCCAGCTCACCACCGAGGGTCGGCACAGATACGCAGTATTTT. The full variable domain, its missing parts supplied by reference TRBV18 and TRBJ2-3, is NAGVMQNPRHLVRRRGQEARLRCSPMKGHSHVYWYRQLPEEGLKFMVYLQKENIIDESGMPKERFSAEFPKEGPSILRIQQVVRGDSAAYFCASSPPRVGTDTQYFGPGTRLTVL.

The chain joins TRBV19 to TRBJ2-5, with a weak D call TRBD1 (6 bases). Trimming removed 6 bases at V and 7 bases at J, with 15 bases between. The CDR3 is 13 amino acids. The V gene's germline CDR1 is LNHDA and CDR2 SQIVND (reference sequence). The CDR3 region is CASRGHAWGTQYF. CDR3 nucleotides: TGTGCCAGTAGGGGACACGCCTGGGGGACCCAGTACTTC.

The chain joins TRBV29-1 to TRBJ2-2; TRBD2 aligns across 8 bases. In germline, CDR1 is SQVTM, CDR2 ANQGSEA. The CDR3 has 15 residues. After removal of 5 bases from V and 0 bases from J, the junction contained 5 bases not matched to a gene. CDR3 in DNA: TGCAGCGTTCGGGAAGCGGGGGCGAACACCGGGGAGCTGTTTTTT. It codes for CSVREAGANTGELFF.

In DNA form, the CDR3 reads TGTGCCAGCTCAGGGAAGGAGAACTATGGCTACACCTTC. It yields the protein CASSGKENYGYTF. The V and J genes are TRBV18 and TRBJ1-2; D remains ambiguous. V lost 5 bases and J 2 bases, leaving 9 bases between the germline ends. Germline CDR1 reads KGHSH; CDR2 reads LQKENI. The CDR3 is 13 amino acids.

Turning to this clone: This CDR3 is also generated by other DNA sequences in the sample. This chain links TRBV5-1 with TRBJ2-5; D remains unclear. The germline gives CDR1 SGHRS, CDR2 YFSETQ. This CDR3 has 13 residues. V was clipped by 0 bases and J by 1 base, with 4 bases between them. The CDR3 is CASSLEGQETQYF. The CDR3 bases are TGCGCCAGCAGCTTGGAGGGCCAAGAGACCCAGTACTTC.

The chain recombines TRBV7-2 with TRBJ2-7, with D possibly called TRBD1 or TRBD2 (5 bases each). Looked up from germline, CDR1 is SGHTA and CDR2 is FQGNSA. V was shortened by 4 bases and J by 6 bases, with 16 bases between the two germline ends. This CDR3 has 14 amino acids. The CDR3 reads CASSSGAGSAEQYF. In DNA form, the CDR3 reads TGTGCCAGCAGCTCCGGGGCCGGCTCTGCCGAGCAGTACTTC.

The chain is built from TRBV7-9 and TRBJ2-5; D possibly uses TRBD1 or TRBD2 (6 bases each). Trimming removed 1 base at V and 4 bases at J, with 7 bases between. Germline-derived CDR1 and CDR2 are SEHNR and FQNEAQ (reference sequence). CDR3 length equals 13 residues. The CDR3 nucleotides are TGTGCCAGCAGCTTAGAGGGGGGAGAGACCCAGTACTTC. As protein: CASSLEGGETQYF.

The J gene is TRBJ2-1, the V gene TRBV7-9, with a weak D call TRBD2 (6 bases). Trimming shortened V by 6 bases and J by 5 bases, and 20 bases separated the two germline ends. This CDR3 region has 16 residues. From germline, CDR1 is SEHNR and CDR2 FQNEAQ (reference sequence). The CDR3 is CASSSISGSPNNEQFF. CDR3 nucleotides: TGTGCCAGCAGTTCCATTAGCGGAAGCCCGAACAATGAGCAGTTCTTC.

V usage is TRBV4-1 and J usage is TRBJ1-1; D is perhaps TRBD1 (6 bases). V lost 0 bases and J lost 4, with 24 bases in between. The CDR3 runs to 19 residues. The germline CDR1 and CDR2 sequences are MGHRA and YSYEKL. CDR3 region: CASSQDTPHGGRVGTEAFF. The CDR3, as DNA: TGCGCCAGCAGCCAAGATACCCCTCACGGGGGGCGAGTAGGCACTGAAGCTTTCTTT.

V usage is TRBV6-6 and J usage is TRBJ1-2; D may be TRBD1 (6 bases). With 0 bases removed from V and 6 bases from J, the gap between germline ends came to 8 bases. The CDR3 has 13 residues. CDR1 and CDR2 from the germline V gene are MNHNY and SVGAGI (reference sequence). Here the CDR3 DNA reads TGTGCCAGCAGTTACTCGGCAGGGGATGGCTACACCTTC. Residues: CASSYSAGDGYTF.

The CDR3 is CASSVGSYEQYF. As DNA, the CDR3 is TGTGCCAGCTCTGTAGGGTCCTACGAGCAGTACTTC. The chain uses TRBV18 and TRBJ2-7; no firm D call. This CDR3 contains 12 residues. V was clipped by 6 bases and J by 1 base, with 7 bases between them. CDR1 and CDR2 (germline): KGHSH, LQKENI.

This clone was recorded only once. CDR3 nucleotides: TGTGCCAGCAGCGCTACAGGTACCGGGGAGCTGTTTTTT. Its translation: CASSATGTGELFF. The chain uses TRBV7-7 and TRBJ2-2; D is perhaps TRBD1 (5 bases). V gave up 5 bases and J gave up 5 bases, with 9 bases separating them. From germline, CDR1 is SSHAT and CDR2 FNYEAQ (reference sequence). The CDR3 totals 13 residues. Full variable domain (missing parts from reference TRBV7-7 and TRBJ2-2): GAGVSQSPRYKVTKRGQDVTLRCDPISSHATLYWYQQALGQGPEFLTYFNYEAQPDKSGLPSDRFSAERPEGSISTLTIQRTEQRDSAMYRCASSATGTGELFFGEGSRLTVL.

This chain uses TRBV7-9 with TRBJ2-7; D is perhaps TRBD2 (5 bases). V lost 5 bases, J lost 0 bases, and 23 bases lay in between. CDR1 is SEHNR, CDR2 FQNEAQ, per germline (reference sequence). The CDR3 has 18 residues. CDR3 in DNA: TGTGCCAGCAGCCCCGAGGGTAGCGCAAAATGGGGCTCCTACGAGCAGTACTTC. Amino acid sequence: CASSPEGSAKWGSYEQYF. The full variable domain, in which reference TRBV7-9 and TRBJ2-7 provide the parts outside the CDR3, is DTGVSQNPRHKITKRGQNVTFRCDPISEHNRLYWYRQTLGQGPEFLTYFQNEAQLEKSRLLSDRFSAERPKGSFSTLEIQRTEQGDSAMYLCASSPEGSAKWGSYEQYFGPGTRLTVT.

The V gene is TRBV7-3, the J gene TRBJ2-3, with 9 bases lining up with TRBD1. Germline trimming cut 4 bases from V and 5 bases from J; bases unmatched to any gene: 4. The CDR3 is 14 residues long. Looked up from germline, CDR1 is SGHTA and CDR2 is FQGTGA. This chain's CDR3 is CASSSGQGIDTQYF. The CDR3 nucleotides are TGTGCCAGCAGCTCGGGACAGGGCATAGATACGCAGTATTTT.

This clone was detected only a few times. The rearrangement links TRBV10-3 to TRBJ2-7; 10 nucleotides align to TRBD2. Germline values: CDR1 ENHRY, CDR2 SYGVKD. V lost 8 bases and J lost 5; bases outside the gene matches: 3. The CDR3 is 12 amino acids. The CDR3 loop reads CAIRGLANEQYF. CDR3 bases: TGTGCCATCCGGGGACTAGCGAACGAGCAGTACTTC.

This rearrangement joins TRBV7-9 to TRBJ2-7; 11 bases align to TRBD1. The junction had 10 bases not matched to a gene; V was cut back by 5 bases and J by 1 base. The germline V gene encodes CDR1 SEHNR and CDR2 FQNEAQ (reference sequence). The CDR3 extends over 17 amino acids. CDR3 sequence: CASSRGDRGSVSYEQYF. The CDR3 nucleotides read TGTGCCAGCAGCAGGGGGGACAGGGGGAGTGTTTCCTACGAGCAGTACTTC.

V is TRBV5-5 and J is TRBJ2-1; TRBD1 is a possible D gene (5 bases). Germline assignment: CDR1 SGHKS and CDR2 YYEKEE (reference sequence). Trimming cost V 4 bases and J 4 bases, with 15 bases left between them. This CDR3 is 15 amino acids long. This CDR3 reads CASSRSGLEYNEQFF. The CDR3 DNA follows: TGTGCCAGCAGCCGATCAGGGCTAGAGTACAATGAGCAGTTCTTC.

The chain couples TRBV12-5 to TRBJ1-5; TRBD1 agrees at 9 bases. This CDR3 region has 14 residues. The J segment lost 7 bases and the V segment lost 7 bases, leaving 8 bases of the junction unmatched. In germline, CDR1 is LGHNT, CDR2 FRNRAP. This CDR3 is CASASTGGRQPQHF. Here the CDR3 DNA reads TGTGCTAGTGCTTCGACAGGGGGAAGGCAGCCCCAGCATTTT.

This clone was detected a few times. The chain couples TRBV19 to TRBJ2-5; 14 bases match TRBD2. Losses at the gene ends were 3 bases for V and 2 bases for J; bases not matched to a gene: 5. The germline V gene has CDR1 LNHDA and CDR2 SQIVND (reference sequence). This CDR3 is built from 17 residues. The CDR3 nucleotides are TGTGCCAGTAGTATGGGACTAGCGGGAGCTGGTCAAGAGACCCAGTACTTC. It encodes CASSMGLAGAGQETQYF.

Only one count was recorded for this clone. This chain links TRBV25-1 with TRBJ2-5; 7 nucleotides align to TRBD2. The CDR3 has 13 residues. The junction had 10 bases not matched to a gene; V was cut back by 10 bases and J by 5 bases. Looked up from germline, CDR1 is MGHDK and CDR2 is SYGVNS. The CDR3 bases are TGTGCCACCGGACTAGTGGTTGGGGAGACCCAGTACTTC. Encoded protein: CATGLVVGETQYF. The full variable domain, its missing parts supplied by reference TRBV25-1 and TRBJ2-5, is EADIYQTPRYLVIGTGKKITLECSQTMGHDKMYWYQQDPGMELHLIHYSYGVNSTEKGDLSSESTVSRIRTEHFPLTLESARPSHTSQYLCATGLVVGETQYFGPGTRLLVL.

This sequence joins TRBV13 and TRBJ2-7, with D perhaps TRBD2 (5 bases). The germline V gene encodes CDR1 PRHDT and CDR2 FYEKMQ (reference sequence). V shed 0 bases and J shed 2 bases, with 5 bases lying between them. The CDR3 extends over 13 amino acids. CDR3 coding DNA: TGTGCCAGCAGCTTAGGGACTACCTACGAGCAGTACTTC. This codes for CASSLGTTYEQYF.

This sequence joins TRBV5-1 and TRBJ2-2, with D perhaps TRBD1 (5 bases). This CDR3 has 14 residues. Germline V gene sequence: CDR1 SGHRS, CDR2 YFSETQ. Deletions cut 3 bases from V and 3 bases from J, with 9 bases between. The CDR3 DNA reads as TGCGCCAGCAGCTCAGGGCAGGACACCGGGGAGCTGTTTTTT. Protein product: CASSSGQDTGELFF.

J is TRBJ1-2 and V is TRBV21-1. TRBV21-1 is designated a pseudogene. The CDR3 is 13 amino acids. In DNA form, the CDR3 reads TGTGCCAGCAGCAAAGTACGGGGCTATGGCTACACCTTC. Its protein product is CASSKVRGYGYTF.